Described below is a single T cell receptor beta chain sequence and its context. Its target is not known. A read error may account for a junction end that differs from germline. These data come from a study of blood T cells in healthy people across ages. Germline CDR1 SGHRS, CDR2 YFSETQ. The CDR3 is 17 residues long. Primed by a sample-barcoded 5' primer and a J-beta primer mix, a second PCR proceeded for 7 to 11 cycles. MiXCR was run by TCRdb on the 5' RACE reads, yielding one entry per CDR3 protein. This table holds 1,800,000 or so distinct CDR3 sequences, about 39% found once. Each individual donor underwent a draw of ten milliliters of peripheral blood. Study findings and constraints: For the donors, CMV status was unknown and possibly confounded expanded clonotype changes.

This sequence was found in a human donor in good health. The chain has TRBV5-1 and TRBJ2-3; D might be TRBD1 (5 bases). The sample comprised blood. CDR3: CAGSWGRGSNLPDTQYF. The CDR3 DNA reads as TGCGCCGGCAGCTGGGGAAGGGGCTCAAATTTACCAGATACGCAGTATTTT.